The 28 T cell receptor beta chains below were found in one sample sequenced in a study of blood T cell repertoires in COVID-19. TCRdb keeps only in-frame clones here, not all; method: immunoSEQ multiplex PCR. This table has 150,000 to 200,000 clones, over 80% appearing once. What was sequenced was peripheral blood. The receptor source for this set is a man younger than 45 with COVID-19, enrolled during active disease.

Of note for this clone: Other DNA sequences within the sample encode an identical CDR3. This chain links TRBV5-1 with TRBJ2-1; D remains unclear. The V end was cut by 0 bases, the J end by 6 bases, with 4 bases between. The length of the CDR3 is 12 residues. Germline V gene lookup returns CDR1 SGHRS and CDR2 YFSETQ. The CDR3 is CASSLAGNEQFF. CDR3 sequence (DNA): TGCGCCAGCAGCTTGGCGGGCAATGAGCAGTTCTTC. Looking up the rest from reference TRBV5-1 and TRBJ2-1 gives the full variable domain: KAGVTQTPRYLIKTRGQQVTLSCSPISGHRSVSWYQQTPGQGLQFLFEYFSETQRNKGNFPGRFSGRQFSNSRSEMNVSTLELGDSALYLCASSLAGNEQFFGPGTRLTVL.

The chain joins TRBV5-1 to TRBJ2-1; 11 bases are shared with TRBD2. V gave up 0 bases and J gave up 6 bases; unmatched junction bases: 5. Per germline, CDR1 SGHRS and CDR2 YFSETQ. The length of the CDR3 is 16 residues. In nucleotides, the CDR3 is TGCGCCAGCAGCTTGGGTAATAGCGGGGGGGCCAATGAGCAGTTCTTC. Residues: CASSLGNSGGANEQFF.

This rearrangement joins TRBV7-9 to TRBJ1-3; unclear D gene. The V end was cut by 3 bases, the J end by 1 base, with 13 bases between. From germline, CDR1 is SEHNR and CDR2 FQNEAQ (reference sequence). There are 16 residues in the CDR3. The CDR3 protein is CASSFASGNSGNTIYF. The CDR3 nucleotides are TGTGCCAGCAGCTTCGCTTCCGGGAATTCTGGAAACACCATATATTTT.

The rearrangement joins TRBV6-1 to TRBJ2-7; 15 bases agree with TRBD2. Trimming at V came to 1 base and at J to 6 bases, leaving 4 bases not matched to a gene. The germline V gene has CDR1 MNHNS and CDR2 SASEGT. The CDR3 is 16 residues long. The CDR3 spells CASSEVAGLAGGEQYF. The CDR3 DNA is TGTGCCAGCAGTGAAGTGGCGGGACTAGCGGGAGGCGAGCAGTACTTC.

This clone occurred a few times. The V and J genes are TRBV7-9 and TRBJ1-5; maybe TRBD1 (5 bases). Trimming stripped 7 bases from V and 8 bases from J, with 12 bases between. CDR3 length: 12 amino acids. Germline CDR1 is SEHNR and CDR2 is FQNEAQ (reference sequence). The CDR3: CASTQIREPQHF. CDR3 coding DNA: TGTGCCAGCACCCAGATCAGGGAGCCCCAGCATTTT.

The CDR3 is CASLQLSNSPLHF. The CDR3 DNA is TGTGCCAGCCTACAGTTAAGTAATTCACCCCTCCACTTT. This chain uses TRBV12-3 or TRBV12-4 with TRBJ1-6, with D hard to call. Trimming took off 8 bases at V and 6 bases at J, with 11 bases between the two ends. The CDR3 has 13 residues.

This chain uses TRBV28 with TRBJ2-7; 8 bases map to TRBD1. The CDR3 has 16 residues. V shed 2 bases and J 0 bases; nucleotides not matched to a gene: 6. Germline assignment: CDR1 MDHEN and CDR2 SYDVKM. In nucleotides, the CDR3 is TGTGCCAGCAGTTTAGCCCCGGGACAGGTCTCCTACGAGCAGTACTTC. Protein: CASSLAPGQVSYEQYF.

This chain connects TRBV7-8 to TRBJ2-7; 9 bases line up with TRBD2. The CDR3 covers 15 residues. Germline values: CDR1 SGHVS, CDR2 FQNEAQ. The V and J ends lost 0 bases and 0 bases, in that order; junction bases with no gene match: 0. CDR3 DNA: TGTGCCAGCAGCTTAGCACTAGCGGGCTCCTACGAGCAGTACTTC. It encodes CASSLALAGSYEQYF.

V and J are TRBV18 and TRBJ2-6, with 7 nucleotides matching TRBD1. CDR3 length equals 20 residues. Germline V gene data show CDR1 as KGHSH and CDR2 as LQKENI. V was clipped by 2 bases and J by 7 bases; unmatched bases: 20. DNA for the CDR3: TGTGCCAGCTCACCATTTGAGTTAGGGGGCGCGGTAGGAATAGCCAACGTCCTGACTTTC. Protein sequence: CASSPFELGGAVGIANVLTF.

The chain recombines TRBV24-1 with TRBJ2-2; the D gene is possibly TRBD2 (7 bases). Germline CDR1 is KGHDR and CDR2 is SFDVKD. The CDR3 runs to 17 residues. V lost 1 base, J lost 6 bases, and 17 bases lay in between. The CDR3 DNA reads TGTGCCACCAGTGATTTCCCACGGGGGGCCGCGCCCGGGGAGCTGTTTTTT. Encoded protein: CATSDFPRGAAPGELFF.

V usage is TRBV7-2 and J usage is TRBJ2-1; D call uncertain. The CDR3 is made up of 13 amino acids. Germline V gene data show CDR1 as SGHTA and CDR2 as FQGNSA. The V and J ends lost 0 bases and 5 bases respectively, with 5 bases between them. The CDR3 region is CASSLAQDNEQFF. The CDR3 DNA is TGTGCCAGCAGCTTAGCGCAGGACAATGAGCAGTTCTTC.

The chain has TRBV10-3 and TRBJ2-2, with D possibly matching TRBD2 (5 bases). The V gene's germline CDR1 is ENHRY and CDR2 SYGVKD. The CDR3 spans 18 residues. The V gene lost 0 bases and the J gene lost 1 base, with 15 bases spanning the gap. The DNA for the CDR3 is TGTGCCATCAGTGAGTCCCACCCGGGTGGAGGGAACACCGGGGAGCTGTTTTTT. It is translated as CAISESHPGGGNTGELFF.

V gene TRBV7-2 combines with J gene TRBJ1-3, with TRBD1 as a possible D gene (6 bases). V was shortened by 1 base and J by 4 bases, with 17 bases between the two germline ends. The CDR3 is 17 residues long. Germline values: CDR1 SGHTA, CDR2 FQGNSA. CDR3 sequence reads: CASSLGVGGARGNTIYF. In DNA, the CDR3 is TGTGCCAGCAGCTTAGGGGTTGGGGGGGCGAGAGGAAACACCATATATTTT.

This chain connects TRBV3-1 (or the pseudogene TRBV3-2) to TRBJ2-1; TRBD2 agrees at 15 bases. This CDR3 has 21 amino acids. With 4 bases clipped from V and 0 bases from J, the junction kept 13 bases outside the gene matches. Germline CDR1 is LGHDT and CDR2 is YNNKEL (reference sequence). CDR3 bases: TGTGCCAGCAGCCCCGGACCGAGGACTAGCGGGAGGGCTGACTCCTACAATGAGCAGTTCTTC. It translates to CASSPGPRTSGRADSYNEQFF.

CDR3 region: CASSPGGSLSYEQYF. The CDR3, as DNA: TGCGCCAGCAGCCCAGGGGGCTCCCTTTCCTACGAGCAGTACTTC. The chain recombines TRBV5-1 with TRBJ2-7; 8 bases align to TRBD1. The V gene end was trimmed by 4 bases and the J gene end by 1 base; junction bases not matched to a gene: 7. Germline CDR1 reads SGHRS; CDR2 reads YFSETQ. This CDR3 region has 15 residues.

This clone was seen only a few times. V usage is TRBV7-9 and J usage is TRBJ1-4; D possibly corresponds to TRBD1 (5 bases). Trimming removed 3 bases from V and 7 bases from J, with 12 bases in between. The germline gives CDR1 SEHNR, CDR2 FQNEAQ (reference sequence). The CDR3 has 14 residues. CDR3 DNA sequence: TGTGCCAGCAGCTTCGGCCGACAGAGTGAAAAACTGTTTTTT. It is translated as CASSFGRQSEKLFF. Together with reference TRBV7-9 and TRBJ1-4, the CDR3 gives the full variable domain: DTGVSQNPRHKITKRGQNVTFRCDPISEHNRLYWYRQTLGQGPEFLTYFQNEAQLEKSRLLSDRFSAERPKGSFSTLEIQRTEQGDSAMYLCASSFGRQSEKLFFGSGTQLSVL.

This chain links TRBV3-1 (or the pseudogene TRBV3-2) with TRBJ1-2; possibly TRBD1 for D (6 bases). Trimming took off 4 bases at V and 7 bases at J, with 13 bases between the two ends. From germline, CDR1 is LGHDT and CDR2 YNNKEL (reference sequence). The CDR3 sequence is 13 residues long. The CDR3 nucleotides are TGTGCCAGCAGCCTCAGGGGTGAGGGTGGCTACACCTTC. Translated: CASSLRGEGGYTF.

This chain uses TRBV15 with TRBJ2-7, with 8 bases aligning to TRBD1. This CDR3 is 16 amino acids long. V dropped 5 bases and J dropped 0; count of bases not matched to a gene: 9. The germline V gene has CDR1 LNHNV and CDR2 YYDKDF (reference sequence). The CDR3 reads CATSRIGQGGSYEQYF. CDR3 in DNA: TGTGCCACCAGCCGAATTGGACAGGGAGGCTCCTACGAGCAGTACTTC.

This clone appeared a single time. The genes are TRBV7-3 and TRBJ2-3; 9 bases align to TRBD2. This CDR3 comprises 15 residues. With 5 bases clipped from V and 0 bases from J, the junction kept 3 bases outside the gene matches. Germline CDR1 is SGHTA and CDR2 is FQGTGA. The CDR3 spells CASSPGTSSTDTQYF. In nucleotides, the CDR3 is TGTGCCAGCAGCCCAGGGACTAGCAGCACAGATACGCAGTATTTT.

V and J are TRBV5-4 and TRBJ2-7; D gene uncertain. The germline CDR1 and CDR2 sequences are SGHNT and YYREEE (reference sequence). There are 11 residues in the CDR3. Trimming shortened V by 4 bases and J by 5 bases, and 7 bases separated the two germline ends. For the CDR3, the DNA is TGTGCCAGCAGCGTTAACAACGAGCAGTACTTC. Its protein product is CASSVNNEQYF.

CDR3 DNA: TGTGCCAGCAGCTTACAGGGACTGGACTATGGCTACACCTTC. Encoded protein: CASSLQGLDYGYTF. The chain has TRBV7-9 and TRBJ1-2, with D perhaps matching TRBD1 (5 bases). Between the trimmed V and J ends, which lost 2 bases and 3 bases, there was a span of 10 bases. The V gene's germline CDR1 is SEHNR and CDR2 FQNEAQ (reference sequence). This CDR3 region has 14 residues.

In its sample, this clone was seen once. The CDR3 coding sequence is TGTGCCAGCAGCGTACAGGGGCGAGACACCGGGGAGCTGTTTTTT. Translating gives CASSVQGRDTGELFF. V is TRBV9 and J is TRBJ2-2; tentative D call: TRBD1 (6 bases). Per the germline V gene, CDR1 is SGDLS and CDR2 is YYNGEE. CDR3 size: 15 residues. V dropped 1 base and J dropped 3 bases, with 10 bases sitting between them.

A remark on this clone: The same CDR3 also results from other DNA sequences found in this sample. The chain is built from TRBV6-4 and TRBJ1-6; possibly TRBD1 for D (5 bases). Between the trimmed V and J ends, which lost 2 bases and 9 bases, there was a span of 11 bases. Germline V gene lookup returns CDR1 MRHNA and CDR2 SNTAGT. The CDR3 is 14 amino acids. CDR3 bases: TGTGCCAGCAGTGACGGGCAGGGAGGTTCACCCCTCCACTTT. As protein: CASSDGQGGSPLHF.

This clone is a singleton in its sample. The genes are TRBV11-3 and TRBJ2-3; 8 nucleotides match TRBD1. V lost 5 bases to trimming and J lost 3 bases; unmatched junction nucleotides: 4. The CDR3 contains 14 residues. Per the germline V gene, CDR1 is SGHNT and CDR2 is YENEEA. The DNA for the CDR3 is TGTGCCAGCAGCCCGGGACAGGCGACAGATACGCAGTATTTT. It yields the protein CASSPGQATDTQYF.

The V call is TRBV7-2, the J call TRBJ2-3; 8 positions agree with TRBD2. V lost 4 bases, J lost 3 bases, and 6 bases stayed unmatched. The CDR3 extends over 15 amino acids. The V gene's germline CDR1 is SGHTA and CDR2 FQGNSA. DNA of the CDR3: TGTGCCAGCAGCTCGTTAGCGGGAAGAACAGATACGCAGTATTTT. Its protein is CASSSLAGRTDTQYF. The full variable domain, its missing parts supplied by reference TRBV7-2 and TRBJ2-3, is GAGVSQSPSNKVTEKGKDVELRCDPISGHTALYWYRQSLGQGLEFLIYFQGNSAPDKSGLPSDRFSAERTGGSVSTLTIQRTQQEDSAVYLCASSSLAGRTDTQYFGPGTRLTVL.

The chain combines TRBV7-6 with TRBJ2-7, with D possibly matching TRBD2 (5 bases). The V gene's germline CDR1 is SGHVS and CDR2 FNYEAQ. Trimming shortened V by 1 base and J by 7 bases, and 11 bases separated the two germline ends. There are 13 residues in the CDR3. In nucleotides, the CDR3 is TGTGCCAGCAGCTTAGATAGAAGAGGGGAGCAGTACTTC. Amino acid sequence: CASSLDRRGEQYF.

The chain couples TRBV28 to TRBJ2-7, with 8 bases that match TRBD1. CDR1 is MDHEN, CDR2 SYDVKM, per germline. The V and J ends lost 4 bases and 3 bases, in that order; junction bases with no gene match: 5. CDR3 length: 14 residues. In nucleotides, the CDR3 is TGTGCCAGCAGTTCCGGGACAGGATTCTACGAGCAGTACTTC. This translates into CASSSGTGFYEQYF.

This clone was observed a single time. This chain connects TRBV18 to TRBJ1-1, with a possible D match to TRBD1 (5 bases). The CDR3 has 16 amino acids. From germline, CDR1 is KGHSH and CDR2 LQKENI. Trimming cost V 1 base and J 7 bases, with 19 bases left between them. In nucleotides, the CDR3 is TGTGCCAGCTCACCACTCGACGGGAGGGGAACTTTTGAAGCTTTCTTT. Encoded protein: CASSPLDGRGTFEAFF.